This paragraph reports one TCR beta chain. What it binds is not known. As defined, naive CD8 cells were CD45RO-negative and positively selected for CCR7, with terminally differentiated effector memory CD45RA+ cells excluded. Healthy and HIV-negative, the adult donors had no recent acute infections or vaccinations. Per germline, CDR1 SGHVS and CDR2 FQNEAQ. Trimming cost V 5 bases and J 5 bases, with 12 bases left between them. There are 13 residues in the CDR3. This sample is part of a study of shared clonotypes between healthy human individuals. Overall study findings and caveats: The study's rarefaction showed incomplete sorted-subset sequencing despite large depth. Sampling covered nothing but blood. Tissue TCR repertoires likely differ from those found in blood.

Some clones are missing from TCRdb's copy, which holds only in-frame ones; the method was immunoSEQ multiplex PCR. The sample lists about 2 million clones, about 94% occurring once. The receptor comes from a man aged 18 to 30 in good health. The sequencing sample was made of naive CD8+ T cells sorted from blood. This sequence joins TRBV7-8 and TRBJ2-5, with D unresolved. CDR3 amino acids: CASSPLPLETQYF. In DNA form, the CDR3 reads TGTGCCAGCAGCCCACTCCCCTTGGAGACCCAGTACTTC.